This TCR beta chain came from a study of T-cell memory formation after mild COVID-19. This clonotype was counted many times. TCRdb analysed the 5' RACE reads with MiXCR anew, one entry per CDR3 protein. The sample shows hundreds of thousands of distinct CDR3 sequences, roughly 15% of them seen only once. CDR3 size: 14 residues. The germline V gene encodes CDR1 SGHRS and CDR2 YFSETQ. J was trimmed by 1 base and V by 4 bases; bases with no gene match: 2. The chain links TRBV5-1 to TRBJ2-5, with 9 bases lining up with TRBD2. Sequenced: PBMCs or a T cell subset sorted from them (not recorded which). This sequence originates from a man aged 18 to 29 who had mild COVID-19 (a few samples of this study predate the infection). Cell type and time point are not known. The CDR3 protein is CASSQTSGQETQYF. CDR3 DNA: TGCGCCAGCAGCCAGACTAGCGGCCAAGAGACCCAGTACTTC.